This TCR beta chain is from a study of T cell repertoires in cytomegalovirus infection. Study findings and constraints: Dominant in the ex vivo response were TCR beta clonotypes restricted by HLA-C and specific for CMV.

The V gene end was trimmed by 4 bases and the J gene end by 3 bases; junction bases not matched to a gene: 6. This CDR3 spans 14 amino acids. Germline CDR1 SGHDT, CDR2 YYEEEE. For this clonotype: What it binds is not known.

One entry per CDR3 protein, called by TCRdb with MiXCR from the reads. This table has approximately 500,000 distinct CDR3 sequences, around 35% appearing once. This receptor was taken from a human donor in good health (CMV status not recorded). Some clones in this sample may be carry-over from other donors' samples. J is TRBJ2-5 and V is TRBV5-6; TRBD1 aligns across 7 bases. The source was cultured PBMCs, collected from culture after CMV antigen stimulation. CDR3 region: CASSGGQREETQYF. The CDR3 DNA reads TGTGCCAGCAGCGGGGGACAGAGGGAAGAGACCCAGTACTTC.